This record looks at one T cell receptor beta chain sequence and its context. The antigen remains undetermined. This sample was included in a study of OX40 agonist ivuxolimab in advanced cancers. Findings and caveats of the study: CD4+ and CD8+ blood T cells expanded clonally by week 6 at 0.1 to 3.0 mg/kg.

Produced via immunoSEQ multiplex PCR; TCRdb's table is partial and in-frame only. In the table there are about 42,000 clones, 65% to 85% of which are singletons. The CDR3 consists of 15 residues. The V gene's germline CDR1 is KGHSH and CDR2 LQKENI. V lost 6 bases and J 0 bases, leaving 15 bases between the germline ends. This sequence was found in an adult with an advanced solid tumor such as melanoma, head and neck, liver or kidney cancer. The chain couples TRBV18 to TRBJ2-7; a possible D gene is TRBD2 (7 bases). The sample in question was CD4+ or CD8+ T cells sorted from blood, obtained in a trial of the OX40 agonist ivuxolimab. The CDR3 is CASSGGGISSYEQYF. CDR3 in DNA: TGTGCCAGCTCGGGAGGGGGGATAAGCTCCTACGAGCAGTACTTC.